Following are 21 T cell receptor beta chains from one sample sequenced in a study of beta chain features in type 1 diabetes. Points from the study as a whole: Moderate yet significant TCRB CDR3 shortening was seen in Type 1 diabetes patients in all four CD4+ subsets.

The isolated RNA, all of it, was reverse transcribed, so expressed TCRB transcripts were what got sequenced. TCRdb keeps only in-frame clones here, not all; method: immunoSEQ multiplex PCR. The sample consists of hundreds of thousands of clones, more than 13% of them appearing once. No cognate antigen is known for these TCRs. The source material was naive CD4+ T cells from blood. These receptors all come from a man aged 18 to 30 with type 1 diabetes.

The sample holds a few counts of this clone. The chain couples TRBV5-1 to TRBJ2-5, with TRBD1 as a possible D gene (6 bases). V was clipped by 5 bases and J by 2 bases, with 19 bases between them. The CDR3 contains 16 residues. Germline V CDR1 and CDR2: SGHRS, YFSETQ. CDR3 residues: CASSGMGQWIQETQYF. CDR3 in DNA: TGCGCCAGCAGTGGGATGGGACAATGGATTCAAGAGACCCAGTACTTC.

This clone was seen a few times. V is TRBV7-9 and J is TRBJ1-2; D is perhaps TRBD1 (6 bases). This CDR3 comprises 15 residues. The germline V gene encodes CDR1 SEHNR and CDR2 FQNEAQ (reference sequence). Trimming removed 4 bases at V and 4 bases at J, with 16 bases between. In DNA form, the CDR3 reads TGTGCCAGCAGCTCCGCTTACAGGGCTCCCTATGGCTACACCTTC. It is translated as CASSSAYRAPYGYTF.

CDR3 bases: TGTGCCAGCAGCCAAGACCAGGATATGAACTATGGCTACACCTTC. This translates into CASSQDQDMNYGYTF. The chain uses TRBV4-2 and TRBJ1-2, with D unclear. The CDR3 covers 15 residues. V was shortened by 0 bases and J by 2 bases, with 10 bases between the two germline ends. CDR1 is LGHNA, CDR2 YNFKEQ, per germline.

This clone was seen more than once but under ten times. The rearrangement links TRBV20-1 to TRBJ2-1, with D hard to call. Germline lookup yields CDR1 DFQATT and CDR2 SNEGSKA (reference sequence). This CDR3 has 9 residues. CDR3 in amino acids: CTQGNEQFF. CDR3 nucleotides: TGCACTCAAGGGAATGAGCAGTTCTTC.

This clone was found a few times. Other DNA sequences in the same sample also yield this CDR3. This chain uses TRBV19 with TRBJ2-2; 8 positions match TRBD2. The junction had 5 bases not matched to a gene; V was cut back by 4 bases and J by 1 base. CDR3 length: 16 residues. Germline assignment: CDR1 LNHDA and CDR2 SQIVND (reference sequence). This CDR3 reads CASSTGLAGNTGELFF. Written as DNA, the CDR3 is TGTGCCAGTAGTACTGGACTAGCAGGGAACACCGGGGAGCTGTTTTTT.

The chain combines TRBV7-2 with TRBJ2-3; TRBD1 aligns across 10 bases. Losses at the gene ends were 1 base for V and 8 bases for J; bases not matched to a gene: 6. The length of the CDR3 is 15 residues. From germline, CDR1 is SGHTA and CDR2 FQGNSA. The CDR3 region is CASSLGTGGTGTQYF. Here the CDR3 DNA reads TGTGCCAGCAGCTTAGGGACAGGGGGAACGGGTACGCAGTATTTT.

The gene calls are TRBV11-2 and TRBJ2-1, with 10 bases identical to TRBD2. Germline loops: CDR1 SGHAT, CDR2 FQNNGV. The V segment lost 1 base and the J segment 4 bases; nucleotides outside the gene matches: 7. CDR3 size: 17 residues. This CDR3 reads CASSLAASGGLYNEQFF. The DNA for the CDR3 is TGTGCCAGCAGCTTAGCCGCTAGCGGGGGCCTTTACAATGAGCAGTTCTTC.

The genes are TRBV7-2 and TRBJ2-5, with 7 bases lining up with TRBD1. The CDR3 extends over 13 amino acids. CDR1 and CDR2 from the germline V gene are SGHTA and FQGNSA. V lost 4 bases and J lost 5; bases outside the gene matches: 4. The CDR3 reads CASSYRGTETQYF. The CDR3 DNA sequence: TGTGCCAGCAGCTACAGGGGCACGGAGACCCAGTACTTC.

The chain combines TRBV30 with TRBJ1-2; 8 bases are a match to TRBD1. This CDR3 has 13 residues. Germline assignment: CDR1 GTSNPN and CDR2 SVGIG (reference sequence). Losses at the gene ends were 3 bases for V and 7 bases for J; bases not matched to a gene: 7. Here the CDR3 reads CAWRSAGGRGYTF. DNA of the CDR3: TGTGCCTGGAGGTCGGCAGGGGGCCGTGGCTACACCTTC.

The chain is built from TRBV29-1 and TRBJ1-4; D unresolved. Germline values: CDR1 SQVTM, CDR2 ANQGSEA. The CDR3 consists of 10 residues. V dropped 7 bases and J dropped 4 bases, with 4 bases sitting between them. The CDR3 sequence is CSGGNEKLFF. Written as DNA, the CDR3 is TGCAGCGGGGGTAATGAAAAACTGTTTTTT.

The chain has TRBV30 and TRBJ2-3, with 7 bases fitting TRBD2. The trim removed 1 base at V and 3 bases at J, leaving 4 bases unmatched. Germline lookup yields CDR1 GTSNPN and CDR2 SVGIG (reference sequence). This CDR3 spans 14 amino acids. CDR3 DNA sequence: TGTGCCTGGAGTGCGGCTAGCGGTACAGATACGCAGTATTTT. As protein: CAWSAASGTDTQYF. Full variable domain (outside the CDR3, taken from reference TRBV30 and TRBJ2-3): SQTIHQWPATLVQPVGSPLSLECTVEGTSNPNLYWYRQAAGRGLQLLFYSVGIGQISSEVPQNLSASRPQDRQFILSSKKLLLSDSGFYLCAWSAASGTDTQYFGPGTRLTVL.

This clone appeared a few times. The chain has TRBV5-1 and TRBJ2-3, with 7 bases that match TRBD2. This CDR3 spans 15 amino acids. Losses at the gene ends were 3 bases for V and 4 bases for J; bases not matched to a gene: 8. Germline CDR1 is SGHRS and CDR2 is YFSETQ. For the CDR3, the DNA is TGCGCCAGCAGCTCTCTCCGGGGGGACCCAGATACGCAGTATTTT. Encoded protein: CASSSLRGDPDTQYF.

The J gene is TRBJ1-6, the V gene TRBV28; D not certain. V lost 3 bases and J 8 bases, leaving 14 bases between the germline ends. There are 15 residues in the CDR3. From germline, CDR1 is MDHEN and CDR2 SYDVKM. Written as DNA, the CDR3 is TGTGCCAGCAGTTTGGGAGCGGTATTTGATTCACCCCTCCACTTT. Its translation is CASSLGAVFDSPLHF. The complete variable domain, with remaining parts taken from reference TRBV28 and TRBJ1-6, reads DVKVTQSSRYLVKRTGEKVFLECVQDMDHENMFWYRQDPGLGLRLIYFSYDVKMKEKGDIPEGYSVSREKKERFSLILESASTNQTSMYLCASSLGAVFDSPLHFGNGTRLTVT.

Here the CDR3 DNA reads TGTGCCTGGAGCGTCCGGGACAGGGATAGCGAGCAGTACTTC. Translation gives CAWSVRDRDSEQYF. V is TRBV30 and J is TRBJ2-7; 9 nucleotides match TRBD1. Trimming removed 3 bases from V and 6 bases from J; junction bases left unmatched: 9. Germline CDR1 is GTSNPN and CDR2 is SVGIG (reference sequence). CDR3 length: 14 amino acids.

The table lists this clone with a few counts. This chain uses TRBV28 with TRBJ1-1; no definite D call. V was pared by 8 bases and J by 1 base, with 14 bases between. There are 14 residues in the CDR3. Germline CDR1 reads MDHEN; CDR2 reads SYDVKM. CDR3 sequence: CASYFSDRNTEAFF. The CDR3 DNA is TGTGCCAGCTACTTTTCCGACCGGAACACTGAAGCTTTCTTT.

This clone has only a few counts. Here the CDR3 reads CASNTAAHGTDTQYF. The DNA of the CDR3 is TGTGCCAGCAACACCGCAGCGCATGGCACAGATACGCAGTATTTT. The chain employs TRBV2 and TRBJ2-3; D gene uncertain. V lost 7 bases and J 1 base, leaving 15 bases between the germline ends. Germline lookup yields CDR1 SNHLY and CDR2 FYNNEI. The length of the CDR3 is 15 residues.

This clone was seen a few times. The chain has TRBV6-5 and TRBJ1-1, with a weak D call TRBD1 (5 bases). The CDR3 extends over 13 amino acids. Germline values: CDR1 MNHEY, CDR2 SVGAGI. Between the trimmed V and J ends, which lost 8 bases and 7 bases, there was a span of 17 bases. The CDR3 sequence: CASLRRGRSEAFF. Written as DNA, the CDR3 is TGTGCCAGCCTCAGGAGGGGCCGAAGTGAAGCTTTCTTT.

This clone showed up just a few times. This chain uses TRBV30 with TRBJ1-1; D remains unclear. V was shortened by 2 bases and J by 2 bases, with 9 bases between the two germline ends. In germline, CDR1 is GTSNPN, CDR2 SVGIG (reference sequence). This CDR3 has 13 amino acids. In DNA form, the CDR3 reads TGTGCCTGGAGTCCAAAACAAAACACTGAAGCTTTCTTT. It specifies CAWSPKQNTEAFF.

The J gene is TRBJ2-1, the V gene TRBV28; D call uncertain. Trimming took off 3 bases at V and 1 base at J, with 10 bases between the two ends. This CDR3 has 15 amino acids. Germline lookup yields CDR1 MDHEN and CDR2 SYDVKM. This CDR3 reads CASSFATLSYNEQFF. In DNA, the CDR3 is TGTGCCAGCAGTTTCGCGACTTTATCCTACAATGAGCAGTTCTTC.

The chain recombines TRBV25-1 with TRBJ2-3; D uncertain. Germline assignment: CDR1 MGHDK and CDR2 SYGVNS. CDR3 length equals 15 residues. Trimming took off 1 base at V and 1 base at J, with 9 bases between the two ends. CDR3 in DNA: TGTGCCAGCAGTGAATTCGGTGGGGGCACAGATACGCAGTATTTT. Its protein is CASSEFGGGTDTQYF.

This clone was picked up a small number of times. The genes are TRBV4-1 and TRBJ2-3; TRBD2 matches at 13 bases. There are 18 residues in the CDR3. CDR1 MGHRA and CDR2 YSYEKL come from the germline V gene. V was pared by 7 bases and J by 2 bases, with 12 bases of the junction left unmatched. The CDR3 DNA reads TGCGCCAGCACCAGGATTCGACTAGCGGGGGGAGCCACAGATACGCAGTATTTT. Residues: CASTRIRLAGGATDTQYF.